The 19 T cell receptor beta chains given below trace back to one sample, sequenced in a study of beta chain features in type 1 diabetes. The entirety of the isolated RNA underwent reverse transcription, so expressed TCRB transcripts were sequenced. Method: immunoSEQ multiplex PCR; TCRdb's copy keeps in-frame clones and lacks some. This sample carries approximately 300,000 clones, roughly 9.6% of them seen once, and the ten largest clones take 0.015%. The specimen sequenced was naive CD4+ T cells from blood. Receptors originate from a woman younger than 45 in good health.

Only a few counts were recorded for this clone. This sequence joins TRBV5-5 and TRBJ2-1, with 13 bases aligning to TRBD2. This CDR3 comprises 19 residues. Germline assignment: CDR1 SGHKS and CDR2 YYEKEE (reference sequence). J was trimmed by 4 bases and V by 1 base; bases with no gene match: 11. The CDR3 DNA sequence: TGTGCCAGCAGCTTGATGATCGGCCGACTAGCGGGAGGTTACAATGAGCAGTTCTTC. This codes for CASSLMIGRLAGGYNEQFF.

This chain connects TRBV9 to TRBJ2-5; 8 bases map to TRBD2. The germline V gene has CDR1 SGDLS and CDR2 YYNGEE. V was pared by 0 bases and J by 4 bases, with 8 bases of the junction left unmatched. The CDR3 is 16 residues long. Here the CDR3 reads CASSVGPGGGAETQYF. The CDR3 DNA is TGTGCCAGCAGCGTAGGCCCGGGAGGGGGGGCAGAGACCCAGTACTTC.

This chain joins TRBV5-1 and TRBJ1-1; maybe TRBD1 (5 bases). The CDR3 runs 13 residues. V lost 2 bases and J 5 bases, leaving 10 bases between the germline ends. Germline V lookup: CDR1 SGHRS, CDR2 YFSETQ. CDR3 coding DNA: TGCGCCAGCAGCTTCCCAGGGATGACTGAAGCTTTCTTT. Protein: CASSFPGMTEAFF.

The CDR3 sequence: CASSRTSGRSPYEQYF. CDR3 nucleotide sequence: TGTGCCAGCTCACGGACTAGCGGGAGGAGCCCCTACGAGCAGTACTTC. This rearrangement joins TRBV18 to TRBJ2-7, with 14 bases lining up with TRBD2. The CDR3 is 16 residues long. J was trimmed by 2 bases and V by 4 bases; bases with no gene match: 4. Germline assignment: CDR1 KGHSH and CDR2 LQKENI. Supplemented by reference TRBV18 and TRBJ2-7, the full variable domain reads NAGVMQNPRHLVRRRGQEARLRCSPMKGHSHVYWYRQLPEEGLKFMVYLQKENIIDESGMPKERFSAEFPKEGPSILRIQQVVRGDSAAYFCASSRTSGRSPYEQYFGPGTRLTVT.

V gene TRBV5-6 combines with J gene TRBJ2-7; D unresolved. This CDR3 is built from 11 residues. Germline V CDR1 and CDR2: SGHDT, YYEEEE. The ends were cut back, 3 bases at V and 7 bases at J, with 8 bases in the middle. CDR3 in amino acids: CASSSVAEQYF. CDR3 in DNA: TGTGCCAGCAGCTCCGTAGCTGAGCAGTACTTC.

This clone was seen more than once but under ten times. V gene TRBV2 combines with J gene TRBJ2-7; 8 bases are a match to TRBD1. V was pared by 6 bases and J by 7 bases, with 14 bases of the junction left unmatched. Germline values: CDR1 SNHLY, CDR2 FYNNEI. The CDR3 extends over 15 amino acids. The CDR3 sequence is CASSPDRDLLGEQYF. The CDR3 region has the DNA TGTGCCAGCAGCCCGGACAGGGATCTCCTAGGAGAGCAGTACTTC.

This clone has just a few counts. This chain connects TRBV28 to TRBJ2-1; D gene uncertain. The CDR3 length is 12 residues. V gave up 3 bases and J gave up 7 bases, with 7 bases separating them. CDR1 and CDR2 from the germline V gene are MDHEN and SYDVKM. The CDR3 protein is CASSFYLNEQFF. DNA for the CDR3: TGTGCCAGCAGTTTCTACCTTAATGAGCAGTTCTTC.

V gene TRBV7-2 combines with J gene TRBJ2-7; 7 nucleotides align to TRBD2. Per germline, CDR1 SGHTA and CDR2 FQGNSA. This CDR3 is built from 15 residues. The junction had 19 bases not matched to a gene; V was cut back by 8 bases and J by 9 bases. CDR3 in amino acids: CASASEAAGVVWQYF. The CDR3 region has the DNA TGTGCCAGCGCGTCGGAAGCGGCGGGAGTCGTTTGGCAGTACTTC.

The V call is TRBV27, the J call TRBJ2-5, with TRBD2 matching 9 bases. The germline V gene encodes CDR1 MNHEY and CDR2 SMNVEV (reference sequence). This CDR3 contains 15 residues. Trimming removed 7 bases from V and 5 bases from J; junction bases left unmatched: 11. The CDR3 DNA sequence: TGTGCCAGCACCCCCCTTAGCGGGAGTAGGGAGACCCAGTACTTC. Protein: CASTPLSGSRETQYF.

The genes are TRBV30 and TRBJ1-5, with 11 bases that match TRBD1. V gave up 1 base and J gave up 6 bases; unmatched junction bases: 5. The CDR3 sequence is 15 residues long. The V gene's germline CDR1 is GTSNPN and CDR2 SVGIG (reference sequence). CDR3 nucleotide sequence: TGTGCCTGGAGTGAGGGACAGGGGGTCCGTCAGCCCCAGCATTTT. Its protein product is CAWSEGQGVRQPQHF. Drawing the rest from reference TRBV30 and TRBJ1-5, the complete variable domain is SQTIHQWPATLVQPVGSPLSLECTVEGTSNPNLYWYRQAAGRGLQLLFYSVGIGQISSEVPQNLSASRPQDRQFILSSKKLLLSDSGFYLCAWSEGQGVRQPQHFGDGTRLSIL.

The CDR3 DNA reads as TGTGCCTGGACCTGGCTGGATACGCAGTATTTT. It encodes CAWTWLDTQYF. The rearrangement links TRBV30 to TRBJ2-3; no clear D gene. V was pared by 4 bases and J by 6 bases, with 8 bases between. The V gene's germline CDR1 is GTSNPN and CDR2 SVGIG (reference sequence). This CDR3 is built from 11 residues. The variable domain in full, with the rest retrieved from reference TRBV30 and TRBJ2-3, is SQTIHQWPATLVQPVGSPLSLECTVEGTSNPNLYWYRQAAGRGLQLLFYSVGIGQISSEVPQNLSASRPQDRQFILSSKKLLLSDSGFYLCAWTWLDTQYFGPGTRLTVL.

This clone turned up a few times. This rearrangement joins TRBV4-3 to TRBJ2-5; a weak D match, TRBD2 (5 bases). V was shortened by 3 bases and J by 11 bases, with 22 bases between the two germline ends. Germline CDR1 and CDR2: LGHNA and YSLEER. This CDR3 comprises 15 residues. CDR3 in amino acids: CASSQLWEPTIKQYF. The CDR3 DNA reads TGCGCCAGCAGCCAGCTTTGGGAGCCTACGATAAAGCAGTACTTC.

The chain links TRBV5-1 to TRBJ2-3, with unresolved D. Germline values: CDR1 SGHRS, CDR2 YFSETQ. V shed 0 bases and J shed 1 base, with 9 bases lying between them. This CDR3 has 15 residues. CDR3 nucleotide sequence: TGCGCCAGCAGCTTGGAAGGTCAGGGCACAGATACGCAGTATTTT. Encoded protein: CASSLEGQGTDTQYF.

The J gene is TRBJ2-5, the V gene TRBV4-2; tentative D call: TRBD2 (7 bases). From germline, CDR1 is LGHNA and CDR2 YNFKEQ. There are 17 residues in the CDR3. The V gene lost 4 bases and the J gene lost 5 bases, with 23 bases spanning the gap. CDR3 in DNA: TGTGCCAGCAGCCCCCGTGGGGGGGCCGTCAATGTTGAGACCCAGTACTTC. This sequence encodes CASSPRGGAVNVETQYF.

The chain recombines TRBV28 with TRBJ2-7, with D perhaps TRBD1 (7 bases). Germline loops: CDR1 MDHEN, CDR2 SYDVKM. The CDR3 spans 15 residues. Between the trimmed V and J ends, which lost 6 bases and 5 bases, there was a span of 20 bases. The CDR3 DNA reads TGTGCCAGCAGAGATACGCGGGACAGAAGAAACGAGCAGTACTTC. Protein: CASRDTRDRRNEQYF.

There are a few counts of this clone. V gene TRBV29-1 combines with J gene TRBJ2-2; the D gene is possibly TRBD1 (5 bases). V was cut by 5 bases and J by 0 bases, with 10 bases left in between. CDR1 and CDR2 from the germline V gene are SQVTM and ANQGSEA. This CDR3 spans 14 amino acids. CDR3 sequence reads: CSVSLGANTGELFF. For the CDR3, the DNA is TGCAGCGTTAGTCTAGGGGCGAACACCGGGGAGCTGTTTTTT.

This clone was observed a few times. V is TRBV7-2 and J is TRBJ2-7; TRBD1 agrees at 10 bases. Per germline, CDR1 SGHTA and CDR2 FQGNSA. Germline trimming cut 5 bases from V and 5 bases from J; bases unmatched to any gene: 3. The CDR3 is 13 residues long. CDR3 sequence reads: CASSVDRGDEQYF. The CDR3 DNA reads TGTGCCAGCAGCGTGGACAGGGGGGACGAGCAGTACTTC.

V usage is TRBV29-1 and J usage is TRBJ2-3; the match to TRBD1 covers 9 bases. In germline, CDR1 is SQVTM, CDR2 ANQGSEA. CDR3 size: 15 residues. With 3 bases clipped from V and 0 bases from J, the junction kept 4 bases outside the gene matches. The CDR3 here is CSVDGDRVSTDTQYF. The DNA for the CDR3 is TGCAGCGTTGATGGGGACAGGGTTAGCACAGATACGCAGTATTTT.

This clone has only a few counts. Here the CDR3 DNA reads TGTGCCAGCTCACCCCTCGGGACAGGGGCTGGAAACACCATATATTTT. Its protein is CASSPLGTGAGNTIYF. The V call is TRBV18, the J call TRBJ1-3; 10 bases agree with TRBD1. CDR1 and CDR2 (germline): KGHSH, LQKENI. CDR3 size: 16 residues. The junction had 4 bases not matched to a gene; V was cut back by 3 bases and J by 2 bases.